The clone carrying this T cell receptor beta chain was counted a few times. Its specificity is not known. The sample is drawn from a study of cytomegalovirus exposure and HLA in healthy donors. General study results and limits: There were reportedly fewer N-insertions in an Asian-associated ancestry cluster than the approximately 700-donor mean, in a later analysis.

Germline V gene data show CDR1 as SGHAT and CDR2 as FQNNGV. Trimming at V came to 0 bases and at J to 4 bases, leaving 4 bases not matched to a gene. The CDR3 length is 16 residues. Unrecorded immune exposures were likely, despite nominal health at sampling. PCR primers comprised 60 Vbeta and 13 Jbeta primers. In the authors' methods: A later analysis counted roughly 74 million unique TCR beta chains, around 10 million shared. Sequencing was performed with immunoSEQ multiplex PCR; in TCRdb, only in-frame clones are kept and a portion is missing. V, J and clone size derive from that table, while D and trimming were established from the DNA sequence. The sample holds roughly 120,000 clones, approximately 8.6% seen once.

The V gene is TRBV11-2, the J gene TRBJ2-1, with 9 bases aligning to TRBD1. This TCR was recovered from a woman aged 40 to 49 in good health and CMV-seropositive. Source material: PBMCs. The CDR3 nucleotides read TGTGCCAGCAGCTTAGACGACAGGGGGATGTACAATGAGCAGTTCTTC. Protein sequence: CASSLDDRGMYNEQFF.